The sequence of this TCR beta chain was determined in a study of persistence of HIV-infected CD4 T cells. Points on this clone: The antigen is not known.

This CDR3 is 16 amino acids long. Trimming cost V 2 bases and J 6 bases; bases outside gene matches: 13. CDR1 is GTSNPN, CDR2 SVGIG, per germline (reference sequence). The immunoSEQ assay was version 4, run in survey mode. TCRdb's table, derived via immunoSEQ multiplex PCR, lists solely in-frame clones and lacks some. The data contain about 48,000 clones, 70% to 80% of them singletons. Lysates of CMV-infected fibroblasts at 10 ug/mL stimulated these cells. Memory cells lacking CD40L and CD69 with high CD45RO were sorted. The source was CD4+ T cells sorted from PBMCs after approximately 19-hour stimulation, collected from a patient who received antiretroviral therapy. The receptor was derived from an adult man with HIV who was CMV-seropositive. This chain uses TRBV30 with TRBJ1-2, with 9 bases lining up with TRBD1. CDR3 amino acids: CAWSRRETGGADGYTF. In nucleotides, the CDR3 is TGTGCCTGGAGTCGGAGGGAAACAGGGGGCGCGGATGGCTACACCTTC.